The clone carrying this T cell receptor (beta chain) has more than one count but fewer than ten. The antigen is unknown. TCRdb reanalysed the reads using MiXCR and keeps one entry per CDR3 protein. Here the sample spans about 900,000 distinct CDR3 sequences, roughly 31% being singletons. The data belong to a study of T cell repertoires in cytomegalovirus infection. The study's findings and limits: HLA-C-restricted CMV-specific TCR beta clonotypes prevailed in the ex vivo response.

V shed 3 bases and J shed 5 bases, with 13 bases lying between them. CDR3 size: 14 residues. CDR1 and CDR2 from the germline V gene are KGHDR and SFDVKD. This chain connects TRBV24-1 to TRBJ2-7; D not resolved. This sample comprised cultured CD8+ T cells from PBMCs, obtained from culture after CMV antigen stimulation. This TCR was sampled from a human donor in good health (CMV status not recorded). Some clones in this sample may be carry-over from other donors' samples. Here the CDR3 reads CATSDPLGSNEQYF. The CDR3 DNA follows: TGTGCCACCAGTGATCCCCTAGGATCGAACGAGCAGTACTTC.